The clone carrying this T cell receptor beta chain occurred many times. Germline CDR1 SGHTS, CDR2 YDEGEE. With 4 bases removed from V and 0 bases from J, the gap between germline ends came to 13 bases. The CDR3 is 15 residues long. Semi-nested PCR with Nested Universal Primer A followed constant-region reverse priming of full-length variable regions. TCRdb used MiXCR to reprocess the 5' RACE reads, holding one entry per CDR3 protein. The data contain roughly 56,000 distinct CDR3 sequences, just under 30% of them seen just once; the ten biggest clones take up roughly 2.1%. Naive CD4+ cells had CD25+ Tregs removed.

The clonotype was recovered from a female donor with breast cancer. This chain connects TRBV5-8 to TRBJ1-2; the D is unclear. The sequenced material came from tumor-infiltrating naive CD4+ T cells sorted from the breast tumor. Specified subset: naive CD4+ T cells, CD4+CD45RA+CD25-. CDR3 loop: CASSEWRPSNYGYTF. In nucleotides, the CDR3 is TGTGCCAGCAGCGAGTGGCGGCCCTCTAACTATGGCTACACCTTC.